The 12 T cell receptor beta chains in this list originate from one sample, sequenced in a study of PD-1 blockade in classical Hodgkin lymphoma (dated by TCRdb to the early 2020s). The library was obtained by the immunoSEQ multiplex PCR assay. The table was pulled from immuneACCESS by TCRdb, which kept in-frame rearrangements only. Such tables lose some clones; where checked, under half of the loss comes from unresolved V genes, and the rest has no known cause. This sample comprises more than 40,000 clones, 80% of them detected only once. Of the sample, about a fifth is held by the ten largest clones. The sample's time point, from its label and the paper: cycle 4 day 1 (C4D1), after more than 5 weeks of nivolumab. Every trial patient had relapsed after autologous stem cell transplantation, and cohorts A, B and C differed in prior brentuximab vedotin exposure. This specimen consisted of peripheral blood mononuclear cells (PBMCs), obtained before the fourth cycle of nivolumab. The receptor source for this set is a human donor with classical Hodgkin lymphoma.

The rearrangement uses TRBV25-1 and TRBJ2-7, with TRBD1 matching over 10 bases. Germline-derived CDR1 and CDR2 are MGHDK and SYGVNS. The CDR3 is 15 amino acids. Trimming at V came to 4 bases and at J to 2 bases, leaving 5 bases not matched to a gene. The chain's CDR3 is CASSASGTGAYEQYF. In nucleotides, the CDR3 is TGTGCCAGCAGTGCATCCGGGACAGGGGCCTACGAGCAGTACTTC.

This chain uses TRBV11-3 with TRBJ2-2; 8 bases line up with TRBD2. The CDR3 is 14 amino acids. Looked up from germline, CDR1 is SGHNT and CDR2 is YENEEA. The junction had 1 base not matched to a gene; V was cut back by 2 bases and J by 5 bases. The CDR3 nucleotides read TGTGCCAGCAGCTTACGCGGGAGGACCGGGGAGCTGTTTTTT. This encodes CASSLRGRTGELFF.

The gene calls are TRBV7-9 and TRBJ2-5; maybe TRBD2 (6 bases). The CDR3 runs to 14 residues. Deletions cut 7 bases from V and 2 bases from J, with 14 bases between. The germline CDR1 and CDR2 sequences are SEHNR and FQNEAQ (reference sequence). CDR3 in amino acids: CASNPGGEQETQYF. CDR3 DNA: TGTGCCAGCAACCCCGGCGGGGAACAAGAGACCCAGTACTTC.

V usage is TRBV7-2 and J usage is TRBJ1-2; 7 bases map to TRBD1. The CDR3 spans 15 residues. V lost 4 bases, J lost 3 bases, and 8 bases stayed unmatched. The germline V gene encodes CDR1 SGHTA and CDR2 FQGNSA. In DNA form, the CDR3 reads TGTGCCAGCAGCTATACAGGGGCGGACTACTATGGCTACACCTTC. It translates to CASSYTGADYYGYTF. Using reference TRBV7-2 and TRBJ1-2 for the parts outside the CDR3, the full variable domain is GAGVSQSPSNKVTEKGKDVELRCDPISGHTALYWYRQSLGQGLEFLIYFQGNSAPDKSGLPSDRFSAERTGGSVSTLTIQRTQQEDSAVYLCASSYTGADYYGYTFGSGTRLTVV.

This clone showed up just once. The CDR3, as DNA: TGCGCCAGCAGCTTTAGAAGGGATTCCTACGAGCAGTACTTC. Protein product: CASSFRRDSYEQYF. The chain links TRBV5-1 to TRBJ2-7; D not certain. Per the germline V gene, CDR1 is SGHRS and CDR2 is YFSETQ. Deletions cut 2 bases from V and 1 base from J, with 10 bases between. This CDR3 has 14 residues.

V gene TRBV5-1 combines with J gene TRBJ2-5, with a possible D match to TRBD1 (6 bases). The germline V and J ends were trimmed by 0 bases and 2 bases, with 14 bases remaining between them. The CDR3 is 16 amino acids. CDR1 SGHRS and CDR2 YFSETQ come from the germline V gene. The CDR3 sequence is CASSLVGQYLQETQYF. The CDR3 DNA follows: TGCGCCAGCAGCTTGGTGGGACAATATTTACAAGAGACCCAGTACTTC.

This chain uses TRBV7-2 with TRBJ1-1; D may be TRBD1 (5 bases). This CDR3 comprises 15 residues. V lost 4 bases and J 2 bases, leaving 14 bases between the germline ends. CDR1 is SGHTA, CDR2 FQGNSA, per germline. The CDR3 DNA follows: TGTGCCAGCAGCTCCCCTCGGGACGGTAACACTGAAGCTTTCTTT. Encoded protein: CASSSPRDGNTEAFF.

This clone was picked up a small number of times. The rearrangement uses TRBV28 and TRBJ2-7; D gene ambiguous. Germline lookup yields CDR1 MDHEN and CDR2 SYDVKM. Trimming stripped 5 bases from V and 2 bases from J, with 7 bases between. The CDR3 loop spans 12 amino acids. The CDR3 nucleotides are TGTGCCAGCAGTCGATGGGCCTACGAGCAGTACTTC. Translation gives CASSRWAYEQYF.

The CDR3 sequence is CASSVSGRLTYEQYF. The CDR3 nucleotides read TGTGCCAGCAGTGTTAGCGGGAGGTTAACCTACGAGCAGTACTTC. The J gene is TRBJ2-7, the V gene TRBV27, with 10 bases aligning to TRBD2. Germline loops: CDR1 MNHEY, CDR2 SMNVEV (reference sequence). V shed 5 bases and J 2 bases; nucleotides not matched to a gene: 6. This CDR3 is 15 amino acids long.

For the CDR3, the DNA is TGTGCCAGCTCACCACCGGGCAGGGGGGACTACAATGAGCAGTTCTTC. Amino acids: CASSPPGRGDYNEQFF. The V and J genes are TRBV18 and TRBJ2-1; a possible D gene is TRBD1 (7 bases). This CDR3 has 16 residues. CDR1 is KGHSH and CDR2 is LQKENI in the germline V gene. The V end was cut by 0 bases, the J end by 3 bases, with 12 bases between. Complete variable domain (other parts from reference TRBV18 and TRBJ2-1): NAGVMQNPRHLVRRRGQEARLRCSPMKGHSHVYWYRQLPEEGLKFMVYLQKENIIDESGMPKERFSAEFPKEGPSILRIQQVVRGDSAAYFCASSPPGRGDYNEQFFGPGTRLTVL.

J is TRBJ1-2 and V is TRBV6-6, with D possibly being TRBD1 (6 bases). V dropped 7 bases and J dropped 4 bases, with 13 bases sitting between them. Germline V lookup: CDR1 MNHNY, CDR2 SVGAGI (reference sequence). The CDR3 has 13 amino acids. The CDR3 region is CASIPGTSYGYTF. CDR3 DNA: TGTGCCAGCATTCCCGGGACAAGCTATGGCTACACCTTC.

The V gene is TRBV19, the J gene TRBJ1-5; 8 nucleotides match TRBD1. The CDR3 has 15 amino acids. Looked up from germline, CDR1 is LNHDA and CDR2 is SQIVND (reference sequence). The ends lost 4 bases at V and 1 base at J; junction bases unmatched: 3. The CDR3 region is CASSKTGESNQPQHF. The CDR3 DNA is TGTGCCAGTAGTAAGACAGGGGAGAGCAATCAGCCCCAGCATTTT. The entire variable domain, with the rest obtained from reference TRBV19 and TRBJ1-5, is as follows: DGGITQSPKYLFRKEGQNVTLSCEQNLNHDAMYWYRQDPGQGLRLIYYSQIVNDFQKGDIAEGYSVSREKKESFPLTVTSAQKNPTAFYLCASSKTGESNQPQHFGDGTRLSIL.